This T cell receptor beta chain was recorded in a study of shared clonotypes between healthy human individuals. Study-wide context: Each donor's CD8 memory used one plate, CD8 naive two, each CD4 subset three.

Measured with immunoSEQ multiplex PCR; TCRdb has only the in-frame clones, and not every one. This table has about 1,900,000 clones, less than 95% appearing once. From germline, CDR1 is SNHLY and CDR2 FYNNEI. The J segment lost 10 bases and the V segment lost 3 bases, leaving 8 bases of the junction unmatched. The CDR3 loop spans 15 amino acids. CD45RO-negative CD8 cells positively selected for CCR7 made up the naive population, which excluded terminally differentiated effector memory CD45RA+ cells. Sequencing used naive CD8+ T cells sorted from blood. The clonotype comes from a man aged 18 to 30 in good health. The chain couples TRBV2 to TRBJ1-6; 8 bases match TRBD1. The CDR3, as DNA: TGTGCCAGCAGTGACGGAAACACAGGGGGGTCACCCCTCCACTTT. It codes for CASSDGNTGGSPLHF.